The 26 T cell receptor beta chains below all came from one sample that was sequenced in a study of T-cell reconstitution after alpha-beta-depleted transplantation in children. Unique molecular identifiers were incorporated when the TCRbeta library was constructed. TCRdb re-called the PCR reads with MiXCR, one entry per CDR3 protein. Here the sample spans approximately 520,000 distinct CDR3 sequences, roughly 10% being singletons. Here the sequenced sample was PBMCs, mostly from graft donor cells, taken 180 days after TCRalphabeta/CD19-depleted stem cell transplant. Every receptor here comes from a female patient aged 2-9 years who had a stem cell transplant for aplastic anemia, so the T cells may come from the graft donor.

There are a few counts of this clonotype. The chain recombines TRBV7-2 with TRBJ1-6; unclear D gene. The CDR3 is 14 amino acids. Trimming pared 1 base from V and 11 bases from J, leaving 12 bases between. The germline V gene encodes CDR1 SGHTA and CDR2 FQGNSA. The DNA for the CDR3 is TGTGCCAGCAGCTTAGTAGGGTTTCCGACACCCCTCCACTTT. This codes for CASSLVGFPTPLHF.

The chain recombines TRBV6-2 or TRBV6-3 with TRBJ1-2; D not resolved. V gave up 2 bases and J gave up 0 bases, with 10 bases separating them. This CDR3 spans 15 amino acids. Germline CDR1 and CDR2: MNHEY and SVGEGT. As DNA, the CDR3 is TGTGCCAGCAGTTACCCGTACGCGTCTAACTATGGCTACACCTTC. This sequence encodes CASSYPYASNYGYTF.

The chain has TRBV24-1 and TRBJ2-1; D is ambiguous. Germline-derived CDR1 and CDR2 are KGHDR and SFDVKD. V was clipped by 10 bases and J by 6 bases, with 9 bases between them. This CDR3 region has 11 residues. CDR3 region: CATTLGNEQFF. CDR3 DNA sequence: TGTGCCACGACCCTGGGCAATGAGCAGTTCTTC.

This clonotype was found a few times. This chain joins TRBV29-1 and TRBJ1-2; maybe TRBD1 (5 bases). CDR1 SQVTM and CDR2 ANQGSEA come from the germline V gene. Trimming shortened V by 6 bases and J by 5 bases, and 19 bases separated the two germline ends. The length of the CDR3 is 14 residues. CDR3 sequence reads: CSVPARRVGYGYTF. The CDR3 DNA reads TGCAGCGTCCCCGCACGCAGGGTGGGGTATGGCTACACCTTC. The variable domain in full, completed from reference TRBV29-1 and TRBJ1-2, reads SAVISQKPSRDICQRGTSLTIQCQVDSQVTMMFWYRQQPGQSLTLIATANQGSEATYESGFVIDKFPISRPNLTFSTLTVSNMSPEDSSIYLCSVPARRVGYGYTFGSGTRLTVV.

This clonotype was observed at least ten times. The chain joins TRBV5-1 to TRBJ2-2; weak D call: TRBD2 (5 bases). V lost 0 bases and J 7 bases, leaving 7 bases between the germline ends. Germline V gene sequence: CDR1 SGHRS, CDR2 YFSETQ. This CDR3 is built from 13 residues. This chain's CDR3 is CASSLAGNGELFF. The CDR3 nucleotides read TGCGCCAGCAGCTTGGCGGGAAACGGGGAGCTGTTTTTT.

The CDR3 loop is CSVEDLSYEQYF. The CDR3 DNA reads TGCAGCGTTGAAGATCTCAGCTACGAGCAGTACTTC. The chain joins TRBV29-1 to TRBJ2-7; no clear D. V gave up 0 bases and J gave up 3 bases, with 6 bases separating them. Germline-derived CDR1 and CDR2 are SQVTM and ANQGSEA. CDR3 size: 12 residues.

This clonotype was detected a few times. The genes are TRBV20-1 and TRBJ2-2; 7 bases match TRBD2. Per germline, CDR1 DFQATT and CDR2 SNEGSKA (reference sequence). The CDR3 runs to 14 residues. V trimming: 2 bases; J trimming: 4 bases; junction bases outside the gene matches: 4. The CDR3 is CSARSGKVTGELFF. As DNA, the CDR3 is TGCAGTGCTAGAAGCGGGAAGGTCACCGGGGAGCTGTTTTTT.

Many counts were recorded for this clonotype. The chain combines TRBV7-2 with TRBJ2-7; D call uncertain. Germline V lookup: CDR1 SGHTA, CDR2 FQGNSA. V was pared by 5 bases and J by 4 bases, with 9 bases between. CDR3 length: 12 amino acids. CDR3 in amino acids: CASSQHSYEQYF. The CDR3 DNA reads as TGTGCCAGCAGCCAACATAGTTACGAGCAGTACTTC.

The chain combines TRBV11-3 with TRBJ2-5, with a weak D call TRBD2 (6 bases). Trimming shortened V by 5 bases and J by 9 bases, and 13 bases separated the two germline ends. There are 12 residues in the CDR3. Germline V gene sequence: CDR1 SGHNT, CDR2 YENEEA. The CDR3 protein is CASSGRGTAQYF. Here the CDR3 DNA reads TGTGCCAGCAGCGGACGGGGGACGGCCCAGTACTTC.

At least ten counts were recorded for this clonotype. For the CDR3, the DNA is TGTGCCAGCTCACCGCGACAGGGGTCATCAGCCAAAAACATTCAGTACTTC. Its translation: CASSPRQGSSAKNIQYF. The chain links TRBV18 to TRBJ2-4, with 8 bases fitting TRBD1. J was trimmed by 0 bases and V by 3 bases; bases with no gene match: 7. The germline V gene has CDR1 KGHSH and CDR2 LQKENI. This CDR3 contains 17 residues.

The chain recombines TRBV28 with TRBJ2-7; D is unclear. The CDR3 is 16 residues long. Per the germline V gene, CDR1 is MDHEN and CDR2 is SYDVKM. The V gene lost 5 bases and the J gene lost 3 bases, with 20 bases spanning the gap. CDR3 coding DNA: TGTGCCAGCAGTACCCGTGGGCCCTACCTCCTCTACGAGCAGTACTTC. Translated, it gives CASSTRGPYLLYEQYF.

The CDR3 DNA reads as TGCAGTGCTAGGCGCGGGCCGCCGAACACCGGGGAGCTGTTTTTT. Its translation is CSARRGPPNTGELFF. The chain has TRBV20-1 and TRBJ2-2, with a weak D call TRBD2 (5 bases). Germline V CDR1 and CDR2: DFQATT, SNEGSKA (reference sequence). Trimming shortened V by 3 bases and J by 0 bases, and 11 bases separated the two germline ends. The CDR3 consists of 15 residues.

This clonotype was recorded a few times. This chain links TRBV5-1 with TRBJ1-1, with D perhaps TRBD1 (5 bases). V shed 0 bases and J shed 4 bases, with 10 bases lying between them. Looked up from germline, CDR1 is SGHRS and CDR2 is YFSETQ. The CDR3 has 14 amino acids. This chain's CDR3 is CASSLDGGSTEAFF. The CDR3 DNA follows: TGCGCCAGCAGCTTGGATGGGGGATCCACTGAAGCTTTCTTT.

V gene TRBV2 combines with J gene TRBJ2-1; 7 bases align to TRBD2. The V segment lost 4 bases and the J segment 9 bases; nucleotides outside the gene matches: 12. Germline CDR1 and CDR2: SNHLY and FYNNEI. The CDR3 runs 15 residues. CDR3 DNA: TGTGCCAGCAGTGCGGGAGGAGTCGGTCTCAGTGAGCAGTTCTTC. Amino acids: CASSAGGVGLSEQFF.

This clonotype was observed a few times. This chain links TRBV10-3 with TRBJ2-7; tentatively, D is TRBD2 (6 bases). The CDR3 loop spans 15 amino acids. The germline gives CDR1 ENHRY, CDR2 SYGVKD. V dropped 11 bases and J dropped 0 bases, with 20 bases sitting between them. The CDR3 region has the DNA TGTGCCGCCCGGGGGACCGGGACCCGCTCCTACGAGCAGTACGTC. The encoded protein is CAARGTGTRSYEQYV.

This clonotype has a count of ten or more. This chain links TRBV7-3 with TRBJ2-7; a weak D match, TRBD2 (5 bases). Trimming stripped 5 bases from V and 1 base from J, with 15 bases between. This CDR3 contains 15 residues. Germline lookup yields CDR1 SGHTA and CDR2 FQGTGA. The CDR3 region is CASSPNGGRSYEQYF. The CDR3 nucleotides read TGTGCCAGCAGCCCCAATGGCGGGCGATCCTACGAGCAGTACTTC.

This clonotype has only a few counts. The chain joins TRBV28 to TRBJ2-7; 11 bases agree with TRBD2. The junction had 13 bases not matched to a gene; V was cut back by 8 bases and J by 4 bases. The CDR3 length is 16 residues. Germline assignment: CDR1 MDHEN and CDR2 SYDVKM. CDR3 residues: CASLLTTSGRGYEQYF. The CDR3 DNA reads TGTGCCAGCCTCCTTACCACTAGCGGGAGAGGATACGAGCAGTACTTC.

In this sample, this clonotype turned up many times. The rearrangement joins TRBV12-3 or TRBV12-4 to TRBJ2-7; D is uncertain. CDR3 length: 11 residues. V dropped 5 bases and J dropped 3 bases, with 5 bases sitting between them. Written as DNA, the CDR3 is TGTGCCAGCAGTATCTACTACGAGCAGTACTTC. Translation gives CASSIYYEQYF.

This clonotype occurred a few times. The rearrangement links TRBV7-6 to TRBJ2-7; 9 nucleotides match TRBD1. CDR3 length: 15 residues. Germline values: CDR1 SGHVS, CDR2 FNYEAQ. With V trimmed by 0 bases and J by 3 bases, 3 bases remained unmatched. The CDR3 DNA sequence: TGTGCCAGCAGCTTAGCCGGGACAGGGTACTACGAGCAGTACTTC. As protein: CASSLAGTGYYEQYF.

The chain employs TRBV20-1 and TRBJ2-2, with TRBD1 as a possible D gene (5 bases). This CDR3 is 13 amino acids long. The germline V and J ends were trimmed by 4 bases and 9 bases, with 15 bases remaining between them. Germline lookup yields CDR1 DFQATT and CDR2 SNEGSKA (reference sequence). CDR3 coding DNA: TGCAGTGCTAACGCAGGGTTGGGCCGGGAGCTGTTTTTT. It translates to CSANAGLGRELFF.

V usage is TRBV27 and J usage is TRBJ2-3; D gene ambiguous. The V and J ends lost 8 bases and 2 bases respectively, with 11 bases between them. The germline V gene has CDR1 MNHEY and CDR2 SMNVEV (reference sequence). CDR3 length: 13 amino acids. The CDR3 region has the DNA TGTGCCAGCTCAGGCGGCTACACAGATACGCAGTATTTT. Its protein product is CASSGGYTDTQYF.

This clonotype was picked up a small number of times. V is TRBV7-3 and J is TRBJ2-3; TRBD2 aligns across 8 bases. The germline CDR1 and CDR2 sequences are SGHTA and FQGTGA. The CDR3 has 14 residues. Losses at the gene ends were 1 base for V and 5 bases for J; bases not matched to a gene: 2. The CDR3 coding sequence is TGTGCCAGCAGCTTAATGGCGGGAGGAGATACGCAGTATTTT. Its protein product is CASSLMAGGDTQYF.

This clonotype was detected many times. The V and J genes are TRBV11-2 and TRBJ2-2; 8 bases fit TRBD2. After removal of 5 bases from V and 7 bases from J, the junction contained 6 bases not matched to a gene. The length of the CDR3 is 14 residues. CDR1 is SGHAT, CDR2 FQNNGV, per germline. CDR3 region: CASSLGLAVGELFF. DNA for the CDR3: TGTGCCAGCAGCCTAGGACTAGCCGTCGGGGAGCTGTTTTTT.

This clonotype was observed a few times. The gene calls are TRBV7-2 and TRBJ2-3; possibly TRBD1 or TRBD2 for D (6 bases each). CDR1 is SGHTA and CDR2 is FQGNSA in the germline V gene. Trimming cost V 7 bases and J 5 bases, with 16 bases left between them. The CDR3 length is 14 residues. The CDR3 spells CASTLGGGKDTQYF. CDR3 nucleotides: TGTGCCAGCACCCTGGGGGGCGGAAAAGATACGCAGTATTTT.

Here the CDR3 reads CASSFLAGGNEQYF. The CDR3, as DNA: TGTGCCAGCAGCTTCCTAGCGGGAGGAAACGAGCAGTACTTC. The chain uses TRBV5-4 and TRBJ2-7, with 11 bases that match TRBD2. The V segment lost 2 bases and the J segment 5 bases; nucleotides outside the gene matches: 3. The CDR3 is 14 amino acids. Germline CDR1 is SGHNT and CDR2 is YYREEE (reference sequence).

This clonotype appeared a few times. One junction end does not reproduce the germline sequence, and a read error may be involved. The chain employs TRBV7-3 and TRBJ2-7; 7 positions match TRBD2. CDR1 and CDR2 (germline): SGHTA, FQGTGA. This CDR3 is 12 amino acids long. The CDR3 DNA is TGTGCCAGCAGCTTAAATGGCGGGAGCCCAAACTTC. Translation gives CASSLNGGSPNF.